This T cell receptor (beta chain) stems from a study of shared clonotypes between healthy human individuals. Overall study results and limits: Clonotype sharing among donors, it was expected, would be affected by sequencing depth.

As for this clone: Its antigen is unknown.

CDR1 and CDR2 from the germline V gene are GTSNPN and SVGIG (reference sequence). CDR3 length: 15 amino acids. Trimming cost V 0 bases and J 8 bases, with 19 bases left between them. Every donor was a Caucasian adult from Nashville, Tennessee. TCRdb's copy holds only in-frame clones and misses some; the assay was immunoSEQ multiplex PCR. The sample lists under 2.5 million clones, 80% to 95% occurring once. The clonotype originates from a man younger than 35 in good health. Some clones in this sample may be carry-over from other donors' samples. The chain carries TRBV30 and TRBJ1-2, with D possibly TRBD1 on 5 matching bases. The sequencing input was naive CD4+ T cells from PBMCs. Stated subset: CD45RA+ positively selected. The CDR3 region has the DNA TGTGCCTGGAGTGTTGGGGACGGGAGAAAAAGGGGCTACACCTTC. It specifies CAWSVGDGRKRGYTF.